This T cell receptor (beta chain) was sequenced during a study of Graves' ophthalmopathy and Graves' hyperthyroidism. Study results and limitations: The authors also found most expanded thyroid clonotypes above 0.001 frequency in blood.

The table lists this clonotype with a few counts. Its antigen remains unidentified. Pregnant or lactating patients and those with other autoimmune diseases or uncontrolled infections were excluded. From fresh peripheral blood, 8 to 10 ml in volume, the PBMCs were obtained. Researchers took RNA transcripts and amplified TCR beta CDR3 regions from them. HTBI-primed first-round RT-PCR preceded second-round multiplex PCR. In TCRdb, the multiplex PCR reads were re-called with MiXCR into one record per CDR3 protein. The sample records 350,000 to 400,000 distinct CDR3 sequences, around 20% being singletons. What was sequenced was peripheral blood. This sequence was found in a woman between 18 and 29 years old with Graves' ophthalmopathy.

The CDR3 DNA reads TGTGCCAGCAGTGAGGTGGACCTGGACACTGAAGCTTTCTTT. This sequence encodes CASSEVDLDTEAFF. The rearrangement uses TRBV6-1 and TRBJ1-1; no clear D. The CDR3 is 14 residues long. V gave up 3 bases and J gave up 3 bases, with 11 bases separating them. Germline V gives CDR1 MNHNS, CDR2 SASEGT.